This TCR beta chain was sequenced for a study of CD8 T cells in ankylosing spondylitis. As regards this clonotype: Its antigen remains unknown.

It was by quantitative 5'-RACE with molecular barcodes that TCR beta libraries were made. TCRdb ran MiXCR on the 5' RACE reads and lists one entry per CDR3 protein. Counted here are about 540,000 distinct CDR3 sequences, roughly 12% occurring once; the ten biggest clones make up almost 7%. The CDR3 is 14 amino acids. The V gene's germline CDR1 is DFQATT and CDR2 SNEGSKA (reference sequence). Trimming stripped 6 bases from V and 2 bases from J, with 15 bases between. The study, taken as a whole, reports: Earlier studies detected some motif variants in reactive arthritis synovial fluid and blood. According to the report, clones linked to the disease were significantly enriched in matched synovial fluid samples taken from ankylosing spondylitis patients. Typical of ankylosing spondylitis blood, it appeared, was a TCR beta motif of several highly homologous variants. As for the disease-linked clones, they showed a CD8+ phenotype and occurred at relatively low frequencies in peripheral blood.

The receptor was derived from a male donor with ankylosing spondylitis. Sequenced material: blood, either unsorted or a sorted T cell fraction (not recorded which). The rearrangement links TRBV20-1 to TRBJ2-3; possible D gene TRBD1, 5 bases. The CDR3 sequence is CSALTVGLTDTQYF. CDR3 DNA: TGCAGTGCCCTGACAGTGGGGCTCACAGATACGCAGTATTTT.